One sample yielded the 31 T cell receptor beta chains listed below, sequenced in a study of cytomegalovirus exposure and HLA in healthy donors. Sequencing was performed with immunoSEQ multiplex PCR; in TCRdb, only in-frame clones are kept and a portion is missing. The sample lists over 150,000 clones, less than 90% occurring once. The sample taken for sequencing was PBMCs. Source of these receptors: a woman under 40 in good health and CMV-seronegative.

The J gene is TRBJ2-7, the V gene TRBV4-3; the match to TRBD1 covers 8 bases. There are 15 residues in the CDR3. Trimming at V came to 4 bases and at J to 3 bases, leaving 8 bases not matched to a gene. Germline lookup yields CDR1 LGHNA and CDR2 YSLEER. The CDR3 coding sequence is TGCGCCAGCAGCCGAAACCGGGACAGGAGCTACGAGCAGTACTTC. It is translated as CASSRNRDRSYEQYF.

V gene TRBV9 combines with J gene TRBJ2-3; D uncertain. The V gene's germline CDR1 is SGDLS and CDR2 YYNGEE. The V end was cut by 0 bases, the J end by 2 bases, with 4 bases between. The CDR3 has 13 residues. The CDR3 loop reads CASSVGSTDTQYF. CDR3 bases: TGTGCCAGCAGCGTAGGATCCACAGATACGCAGTATTTT. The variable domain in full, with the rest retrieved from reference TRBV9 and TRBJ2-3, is DSGVTQTPKHLITATGQRVTLRCSPRSGDLSVYWYQQSLDQGLQFLIQYYNGEERAKGNILERFSAQQFPDLHSELNLSSLELGDSALYFCASSVGSTDTQYFGPGTRLTVL.

CDR3 sequence (DNA): TGTGCCAGTATCCGCAGACAGGCCGGGCGCACTGAAGCTTTCTTT. Its translation is CASIRRQAGRTEAFF. V usage is TRBV19 and J usage is TRBJ1-1, with a tentative D call TRBD1 (6 bases). Germline loops: CDR1 LNHDA, CDR2 SQIVND (reference sequence). Trimming stripped 7 bases from V and 4 bases from J, with 19 bases between. CDR3 length equals 15 residues.

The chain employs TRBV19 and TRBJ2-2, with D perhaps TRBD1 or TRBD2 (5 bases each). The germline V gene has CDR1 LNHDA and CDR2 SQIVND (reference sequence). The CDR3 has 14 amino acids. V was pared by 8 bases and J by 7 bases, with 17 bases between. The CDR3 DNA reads TGTGCCAGTGCCGTGGGGGTTCAATACGGGGAGCTGTTTTTT. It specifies CASAVGVQYGELFF. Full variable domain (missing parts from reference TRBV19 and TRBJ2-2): DGGITQSPKYLFRKEGQNVTLSCEQNLNHDAMYWYRQDPGQGLRLIYYSQIVNDFQKGDIAEGYSVSREKKESFPLTVTSAQKNPTAFYLCASAVGVQYGELFFGEGSRLTVL.

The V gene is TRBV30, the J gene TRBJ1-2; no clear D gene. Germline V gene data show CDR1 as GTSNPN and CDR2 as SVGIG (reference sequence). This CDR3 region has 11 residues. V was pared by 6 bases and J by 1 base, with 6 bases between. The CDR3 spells CACSFNYGYTF. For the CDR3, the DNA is TGTGCCTGTTCCTTTAACTATGGCTACACCTTC.

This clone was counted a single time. The CDR3 loop reads CASSVEFRGEAFF. CDR3 DNA sequence: TGTGCCAGCAGCGTAGAATTCAGAGGTGAAGCTTTCTTT. This chain joins TRBV9 and TRBJ1-1; D unclear. The V gene lost 0 bases and the J gene lost 7 bases, with 10 bases spanning the gap. There are 13 residues in the CDR3. Germline CDR1 and CDR2: SGDLS and YYNGEE.

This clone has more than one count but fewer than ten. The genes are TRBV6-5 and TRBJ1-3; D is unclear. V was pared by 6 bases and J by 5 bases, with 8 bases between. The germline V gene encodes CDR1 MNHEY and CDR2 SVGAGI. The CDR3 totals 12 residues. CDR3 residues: CASRGARNTIYF. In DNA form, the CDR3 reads TGTGCCAGCAGAGGAGCCAGAAACACCATATATTTT.

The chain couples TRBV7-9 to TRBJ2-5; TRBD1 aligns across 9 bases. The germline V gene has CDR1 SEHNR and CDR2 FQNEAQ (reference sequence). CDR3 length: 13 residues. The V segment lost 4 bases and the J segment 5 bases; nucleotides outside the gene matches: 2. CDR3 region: CASSWTGVETQYF. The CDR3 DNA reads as TGTGCCAGCAGCTGGACAGGGGTGGAGACCCAGTACTTC.

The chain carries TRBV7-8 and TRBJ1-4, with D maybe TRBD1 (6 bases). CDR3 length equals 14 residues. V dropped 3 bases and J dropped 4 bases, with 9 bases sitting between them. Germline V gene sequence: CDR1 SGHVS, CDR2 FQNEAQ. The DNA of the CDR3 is TGTGCCAGCAGCTTGGGACACGGTAATGAAAAACTGTTTTTT. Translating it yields CASSLGHGNEKLFF.

The CDR3 loop reads CASSPRTGDNQPQHF. The CDR3 bases are TGTGCCAGCAGCCCTCGGACAGGGGATAATCAGCCCCAGCATTTT. V gene TRBV7-2 combines with J gene TRBJ1-5, with 9 positions matching TRBD1. V shed 5 bases, J shed 4 bases, and the junction held 6 bases outside the gene matches. CDR1 is SGHTA and CDR2 is FQGNSA in the germline V gene. CDR3 length: 15 residues.

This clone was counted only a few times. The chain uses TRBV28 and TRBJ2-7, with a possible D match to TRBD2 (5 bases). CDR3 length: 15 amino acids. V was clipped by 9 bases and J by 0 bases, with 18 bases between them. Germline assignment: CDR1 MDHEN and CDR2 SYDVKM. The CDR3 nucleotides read TGTGCCAGTCAACCGGGAAACCGATTCTCCTACGAGCAGTACTTC. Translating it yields CASQPGNRFSYEQYF.

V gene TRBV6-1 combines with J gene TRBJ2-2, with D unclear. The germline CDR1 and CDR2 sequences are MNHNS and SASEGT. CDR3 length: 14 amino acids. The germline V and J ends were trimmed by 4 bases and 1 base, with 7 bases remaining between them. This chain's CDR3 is CASSVRRNTGELFF. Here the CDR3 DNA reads TGTGCCAGCAGTGTCCGCAGGAACACCGGGGAGCTGTTTTTT.

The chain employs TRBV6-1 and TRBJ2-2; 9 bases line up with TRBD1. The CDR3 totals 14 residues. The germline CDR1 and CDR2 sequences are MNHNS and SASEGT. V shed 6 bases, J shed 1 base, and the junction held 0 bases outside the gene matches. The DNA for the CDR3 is TGTGCCAGCAGGACAGGGGGGAACACCGGGGAGCTGTTTTTT. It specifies CASRTGGNTGELFF.

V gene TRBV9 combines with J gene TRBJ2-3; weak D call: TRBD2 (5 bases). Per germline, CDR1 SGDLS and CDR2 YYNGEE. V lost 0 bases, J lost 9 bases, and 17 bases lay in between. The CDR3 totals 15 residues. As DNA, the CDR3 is TGTGCCAGCAGCGTAGAAGTTAATAGCGATGGGACGCAGTATTTT. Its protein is CASSVEVNSDGTQYF.

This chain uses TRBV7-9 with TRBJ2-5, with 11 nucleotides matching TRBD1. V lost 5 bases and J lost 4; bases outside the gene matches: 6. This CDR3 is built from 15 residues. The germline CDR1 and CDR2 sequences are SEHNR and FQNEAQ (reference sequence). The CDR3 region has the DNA TGTGCCAGCAGCGTCCTGGACAGGGGGCGAGAGACCCAGTACTTC. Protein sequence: CASSVLDRGRETQYF.

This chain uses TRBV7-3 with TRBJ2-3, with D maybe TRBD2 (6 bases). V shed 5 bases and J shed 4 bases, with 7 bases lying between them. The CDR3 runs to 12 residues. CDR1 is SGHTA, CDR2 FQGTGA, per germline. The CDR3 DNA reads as TGTGCCAGCAGCCGCGGGGCAGATACGCAGTATTTT. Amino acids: CASSRGADTQYF.

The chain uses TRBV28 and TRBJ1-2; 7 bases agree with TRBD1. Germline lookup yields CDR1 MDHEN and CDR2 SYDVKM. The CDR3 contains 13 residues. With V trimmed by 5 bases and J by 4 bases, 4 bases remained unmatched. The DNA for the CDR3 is TGTGCCAGCAGTATCGGGACAGTCTATGGCTACACCTTC. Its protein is CASSIGTVYGYTF.

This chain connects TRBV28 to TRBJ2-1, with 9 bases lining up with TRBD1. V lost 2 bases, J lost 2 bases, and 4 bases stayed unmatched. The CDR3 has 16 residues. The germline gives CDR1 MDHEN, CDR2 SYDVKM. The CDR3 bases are TGTGCCAGCAGTTTAACCCACAGGGGGCCCTACAATGAGCAGTTCTTC. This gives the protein CASSLTHRGPYNEQFF. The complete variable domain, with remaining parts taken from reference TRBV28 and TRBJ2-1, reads DVKVTQSSRYLVKRTGEKVFLECVQDMDHENMFWYRQDPGLGLRLIYFSYDVKMKEKGDIPEGYSVSREKKERFSLILESASTNQTSMYLCASSLTHRGPYNEQFFGPGTRLTVL.

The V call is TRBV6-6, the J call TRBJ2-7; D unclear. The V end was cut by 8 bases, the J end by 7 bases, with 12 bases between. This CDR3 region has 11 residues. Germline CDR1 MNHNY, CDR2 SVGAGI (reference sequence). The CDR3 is CASGPKREQYF. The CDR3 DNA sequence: TGTGCCAGCGGCCCCAAGCGAGAGCAGTACTTC.

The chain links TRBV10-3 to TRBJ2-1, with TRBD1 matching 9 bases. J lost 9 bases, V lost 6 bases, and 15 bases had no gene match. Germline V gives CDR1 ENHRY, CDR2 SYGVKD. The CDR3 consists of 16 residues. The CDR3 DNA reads TGTGCCATCAGCCCCGCCTCAGGGACAGGGTTTAGTGAGCAGTTCTTC. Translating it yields CAISPASGTGFSEQFF.

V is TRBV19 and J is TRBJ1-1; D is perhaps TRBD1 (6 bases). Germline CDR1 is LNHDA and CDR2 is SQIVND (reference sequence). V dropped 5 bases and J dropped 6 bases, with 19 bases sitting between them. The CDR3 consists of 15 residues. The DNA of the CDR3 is TGTGCCAGTAGTCCCCGTGGGGGCAGAGGTGCTGAAGCTTTCTTT. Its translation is CASSPRGGRGAEAFF.

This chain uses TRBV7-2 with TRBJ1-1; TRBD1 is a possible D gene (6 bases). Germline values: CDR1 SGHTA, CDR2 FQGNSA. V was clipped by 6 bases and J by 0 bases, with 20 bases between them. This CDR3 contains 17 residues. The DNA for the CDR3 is TGTGCCAGCAGTCCCGGAACAGGGTACCCTATGAACACTGAAGCTTTCTTT. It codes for CASSPGTGYPMNTEAFF.

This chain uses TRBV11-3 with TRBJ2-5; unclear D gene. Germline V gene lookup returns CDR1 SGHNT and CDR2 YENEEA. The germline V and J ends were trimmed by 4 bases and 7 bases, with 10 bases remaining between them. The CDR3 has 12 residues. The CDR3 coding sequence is TGTGCCAGCAGCTCCTCTAAAGGGACCCAGTACTTC. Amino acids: CASSSSKGTQYF.

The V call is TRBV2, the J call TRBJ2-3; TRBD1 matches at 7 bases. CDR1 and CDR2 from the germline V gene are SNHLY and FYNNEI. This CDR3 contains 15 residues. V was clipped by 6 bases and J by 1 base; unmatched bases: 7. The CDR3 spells CASSHRGRGTDTQYF. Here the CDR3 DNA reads TGTGCCAGCAGCCACAGGGGTAGGGGCACAGATACGCAGTATTTT.

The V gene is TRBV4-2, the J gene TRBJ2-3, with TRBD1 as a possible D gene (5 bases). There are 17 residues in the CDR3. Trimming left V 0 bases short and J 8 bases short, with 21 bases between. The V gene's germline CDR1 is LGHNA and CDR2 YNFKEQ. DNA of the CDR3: TGTGCCAGCAGCCAAGAGCGCAGGACACCTAGTTTTGGTACGCAGTATTTT. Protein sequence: CASSQERRTPSFGTQYF.

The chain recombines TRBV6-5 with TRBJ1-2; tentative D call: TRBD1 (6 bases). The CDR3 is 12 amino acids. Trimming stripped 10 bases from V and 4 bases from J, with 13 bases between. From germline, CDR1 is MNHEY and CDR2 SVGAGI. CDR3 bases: TGTGCCACCGGCGACAGGCGCTATGGCTACACCTTC. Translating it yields CATGDRRYGYTF.

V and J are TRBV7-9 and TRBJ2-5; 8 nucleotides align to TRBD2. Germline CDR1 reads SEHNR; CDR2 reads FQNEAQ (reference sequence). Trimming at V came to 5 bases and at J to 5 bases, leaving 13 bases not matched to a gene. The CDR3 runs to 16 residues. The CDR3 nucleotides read TGTGCCAGCAGCCAGCAGGCGGGGGGCGGCACGGAGACCCAGTACTTC. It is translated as CASSQQAGGGTETQYF.

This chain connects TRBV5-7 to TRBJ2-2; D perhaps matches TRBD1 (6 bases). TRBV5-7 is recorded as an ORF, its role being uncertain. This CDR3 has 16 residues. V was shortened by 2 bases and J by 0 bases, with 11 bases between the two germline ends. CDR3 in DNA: TGTGCCAGCAGCTTTACAGGGACGGCGAACACCGGGGAGCTGTTTTTT. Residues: CASSFTGTANTGELFF.

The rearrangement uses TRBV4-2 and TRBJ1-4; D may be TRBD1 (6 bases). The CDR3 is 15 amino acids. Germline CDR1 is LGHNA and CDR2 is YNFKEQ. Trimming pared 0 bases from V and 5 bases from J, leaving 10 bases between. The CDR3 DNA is TGTGCCAGCAGCCAAGAGGGGGGCAGAAATGAAAAACTGTTTTTT. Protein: CASSQEGGRNEKLFF.

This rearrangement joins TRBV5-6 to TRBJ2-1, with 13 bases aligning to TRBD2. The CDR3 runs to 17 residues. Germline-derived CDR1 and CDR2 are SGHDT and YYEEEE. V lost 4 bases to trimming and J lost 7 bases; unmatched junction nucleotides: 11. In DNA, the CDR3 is TGTGCCAGCAGCACACGGACTAGCGGGAGAGAGGTAAATGAGCAGTTCTTC. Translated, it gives CASSTRTSGREVNEQFF.

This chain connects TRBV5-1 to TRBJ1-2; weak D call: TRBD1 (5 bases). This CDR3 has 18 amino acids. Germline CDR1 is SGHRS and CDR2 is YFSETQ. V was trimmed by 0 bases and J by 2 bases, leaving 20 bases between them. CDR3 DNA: TGCGCCAGCAGCTTGGGGTTGACCGGGACGTTCCCGAACTATGGCTACACCTTC. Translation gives CASSLGLTGTFPNYGYTF.